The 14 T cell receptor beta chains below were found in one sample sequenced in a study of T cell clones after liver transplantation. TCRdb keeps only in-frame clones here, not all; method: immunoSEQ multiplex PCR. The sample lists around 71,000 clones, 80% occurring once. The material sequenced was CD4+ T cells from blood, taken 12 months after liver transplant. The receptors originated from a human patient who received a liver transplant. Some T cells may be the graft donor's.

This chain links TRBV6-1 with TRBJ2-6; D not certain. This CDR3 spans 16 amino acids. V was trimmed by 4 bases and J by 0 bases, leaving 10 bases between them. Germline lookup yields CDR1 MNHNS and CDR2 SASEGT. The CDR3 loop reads CASSAPSRSGANVLTF. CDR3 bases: TGTGCCAGCAGTGCTCCAAGCCGCTCTGGGGCCAACGTCCTGACTTTC.

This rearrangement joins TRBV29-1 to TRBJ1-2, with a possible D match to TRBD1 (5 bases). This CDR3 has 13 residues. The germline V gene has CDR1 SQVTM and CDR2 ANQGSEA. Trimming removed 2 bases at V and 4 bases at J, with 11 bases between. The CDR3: CSVEFQGGYGYTF. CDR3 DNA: TGCAGCGTTGAATTCCAGGGTGGCTATGGCTACACCTTC.

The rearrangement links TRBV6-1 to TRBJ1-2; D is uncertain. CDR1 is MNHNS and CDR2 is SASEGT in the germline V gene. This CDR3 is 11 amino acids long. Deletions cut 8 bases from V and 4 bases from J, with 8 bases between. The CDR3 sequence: CASGEGYGYTF. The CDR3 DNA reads TGTGCCAGCGGGGAGGGCTATGGCTACACCTTC.

The CDR3 DNA sequence: TGTGCCAGCAGCCCCGGACAAAATCAGCCCCAGCATTTT. Translation gives CASSPGQNQPQHF. V and J are TRBV7-2 and TRBJ1-5; weak D call: TRBD1 (5 bases). Germline V gene data show CDR1 as SGHTA and CDR2 as FQGNSA. This CDR3 spans 13 amino acids. Trimming removed 5 bases from V and 4 bases from J, with 9 bases in between.

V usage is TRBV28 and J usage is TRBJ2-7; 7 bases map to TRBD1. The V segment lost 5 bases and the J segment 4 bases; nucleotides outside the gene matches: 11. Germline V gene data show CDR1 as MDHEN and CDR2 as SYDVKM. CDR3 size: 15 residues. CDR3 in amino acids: CASSKGGAERYEQYF. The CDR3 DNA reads TGTGCCAGCAGTAAAGGGGGCGCCGAGCGGTACGAGCAGTACTTC. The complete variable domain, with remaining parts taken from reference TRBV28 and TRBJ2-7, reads DVKVTQSSRYLVKRTGEKVFLECVQDMDHENMFWYRQDPGLGLRLIYFSYDVKMKEKGDIPEGYSVSREKKERFSLILESASTNQTSMYLCASSKGGAERYEQYFGPGTRLTVT.

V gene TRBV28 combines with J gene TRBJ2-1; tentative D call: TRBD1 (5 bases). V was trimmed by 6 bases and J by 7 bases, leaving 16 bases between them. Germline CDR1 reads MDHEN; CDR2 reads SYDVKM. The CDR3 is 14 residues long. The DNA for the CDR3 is TGTGCCAGCAGCCTTCCCCTCGGACATAATGAGCAGTTCTTC. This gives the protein CASSLPLGHNEQFF. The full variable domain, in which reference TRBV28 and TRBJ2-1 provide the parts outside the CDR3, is DVKVTQSSRYLVKRTGEKVFLECVQDMDHENMFWYRQDPGLGLRLIYFSYDVKMKEKGDIPEGYSVSREKKERFSLILESASTNQTSMYLCASSLPLGHNEQFFGPGTRLTVL.

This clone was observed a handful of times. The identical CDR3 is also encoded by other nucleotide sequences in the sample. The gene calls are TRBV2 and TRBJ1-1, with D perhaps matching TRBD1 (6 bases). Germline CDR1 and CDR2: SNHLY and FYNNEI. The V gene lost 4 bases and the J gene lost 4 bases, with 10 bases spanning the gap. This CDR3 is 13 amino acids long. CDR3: CASSAGAGTEAFF. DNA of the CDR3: TGTGCCAGCAGTGCAGGGGCAGGCACTGAAGCTTTCTTT.

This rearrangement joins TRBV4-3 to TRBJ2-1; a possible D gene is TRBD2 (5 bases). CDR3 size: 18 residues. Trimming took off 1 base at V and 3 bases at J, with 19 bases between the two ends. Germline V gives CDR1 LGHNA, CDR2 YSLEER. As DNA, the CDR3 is TGCGCCAGCAGCCAAGGCGGGTTTCCGAGGGCTGGCTACAATGAGCAGTTCTTC. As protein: CASSQGGFPRAGYNEQFF.

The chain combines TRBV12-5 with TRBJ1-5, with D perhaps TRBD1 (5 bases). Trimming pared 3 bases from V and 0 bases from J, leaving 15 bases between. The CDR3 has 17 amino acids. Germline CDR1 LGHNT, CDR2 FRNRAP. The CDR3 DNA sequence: TGTGCTAGTGGTTTCTTTGTGGGGACTGATAGCAATCAGCCCCAGCATTTT. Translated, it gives CASGFFVGTDSNQPQHF.

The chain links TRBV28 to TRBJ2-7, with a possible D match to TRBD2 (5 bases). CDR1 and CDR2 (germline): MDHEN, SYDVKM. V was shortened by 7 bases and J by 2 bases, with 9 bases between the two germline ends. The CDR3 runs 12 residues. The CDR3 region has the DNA TGTGCCAGCATCTCGGGGACCTACGAGCAGTACTTC. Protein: CASISGTYEQYF.

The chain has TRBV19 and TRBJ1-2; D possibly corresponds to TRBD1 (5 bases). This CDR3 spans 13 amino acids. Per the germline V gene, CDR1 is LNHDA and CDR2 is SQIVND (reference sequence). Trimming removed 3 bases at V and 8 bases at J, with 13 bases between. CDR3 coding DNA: TGTGCCAGTAGTATTCTGGGCAGGGAGGGCTACACCTTC. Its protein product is CASSILGREGYTF.

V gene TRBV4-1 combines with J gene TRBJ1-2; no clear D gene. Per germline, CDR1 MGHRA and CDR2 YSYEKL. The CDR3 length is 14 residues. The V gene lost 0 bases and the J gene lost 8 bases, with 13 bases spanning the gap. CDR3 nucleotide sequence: TGCGCCAGCAGCCAAGATACGGGGTTTGGGGGCTACACCTTC. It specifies CASSQDTGFGGYTF.

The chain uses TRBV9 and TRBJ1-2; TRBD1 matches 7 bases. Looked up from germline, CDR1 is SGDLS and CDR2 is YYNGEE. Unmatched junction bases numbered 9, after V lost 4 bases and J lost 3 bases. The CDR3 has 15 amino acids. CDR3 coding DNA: TGTGCCAGCAGCCTCAGCCCCGGACAGGACTATGGCTACACCTTC. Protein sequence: CASSLSPGQDYGYTF.

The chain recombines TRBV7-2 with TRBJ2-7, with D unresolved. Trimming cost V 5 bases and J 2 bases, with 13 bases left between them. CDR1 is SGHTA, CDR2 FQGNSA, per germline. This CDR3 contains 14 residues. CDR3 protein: CASSTRLGTYEQYF. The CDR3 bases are TGTGCCAGCAGCACGCGACTTGGGACCTACGAGCAGTACTTC.